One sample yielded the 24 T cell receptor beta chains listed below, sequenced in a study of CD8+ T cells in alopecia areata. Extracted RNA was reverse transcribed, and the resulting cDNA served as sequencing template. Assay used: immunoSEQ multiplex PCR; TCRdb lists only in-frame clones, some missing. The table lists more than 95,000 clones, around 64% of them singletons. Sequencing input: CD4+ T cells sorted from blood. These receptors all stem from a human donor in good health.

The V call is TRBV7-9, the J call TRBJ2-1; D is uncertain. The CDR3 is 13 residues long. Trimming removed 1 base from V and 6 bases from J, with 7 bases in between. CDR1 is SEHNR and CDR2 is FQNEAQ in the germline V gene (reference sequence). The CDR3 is CASSLEVRNEQFF. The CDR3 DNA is TGTGCCAGCAGCTTAGAGGTCCGCAATGAGCAGTTCTTC.

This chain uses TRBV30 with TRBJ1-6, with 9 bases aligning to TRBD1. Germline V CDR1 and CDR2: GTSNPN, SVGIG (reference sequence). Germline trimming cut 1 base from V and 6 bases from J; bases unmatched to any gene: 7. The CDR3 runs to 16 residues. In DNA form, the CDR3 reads TGTGCCTGGAGTGCGGGACAGGGTGGGTCTAATTCACCCCTCCACTTT. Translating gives CAWSAGQGGSNSPLHF.

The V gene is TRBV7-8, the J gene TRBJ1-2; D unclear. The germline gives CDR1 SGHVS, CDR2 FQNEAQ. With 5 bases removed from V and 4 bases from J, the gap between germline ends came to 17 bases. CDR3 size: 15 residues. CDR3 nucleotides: TGTGCCAGCAGCCTCGGGGAAAGTGGAGCCTATGGCTACACCTTC. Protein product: CASSLGESGAYGYTF. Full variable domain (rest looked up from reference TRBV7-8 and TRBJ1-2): GAGVSQSPRYKVAKRGQDVALRCDPISGHVSLFWYQQALGQGPEFLTYFQNEAQLDKSGLPSDRFFAERPEGSVSTLKIQRTQQEDSAVYLCASSLGESGAYGYTFGSGTRLTVV.

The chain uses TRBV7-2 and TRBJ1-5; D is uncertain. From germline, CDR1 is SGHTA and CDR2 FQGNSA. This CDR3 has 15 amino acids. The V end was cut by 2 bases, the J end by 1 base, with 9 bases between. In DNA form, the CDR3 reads TGTGCCAGCAGCTTATCCCTGGAAAGCAATCAGCCCCAGCATTTT. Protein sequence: CASSLSLESNQPQHF. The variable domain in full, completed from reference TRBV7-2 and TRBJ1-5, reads GAGVSQSPSNKVTEKGKDVELRCDPISGHTALYWYRQSLGQGLEFLIYFQGNSAPDKSGLPSDRFSAERTGGSVSTLTIQRTQQEDSAVYLCASSLSLESNQPQHFGDGTRLSIL.

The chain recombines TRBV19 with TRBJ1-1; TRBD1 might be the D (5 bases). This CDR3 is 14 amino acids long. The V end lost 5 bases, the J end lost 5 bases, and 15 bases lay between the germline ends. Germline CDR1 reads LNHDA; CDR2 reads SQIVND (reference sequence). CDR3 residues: CASSSSGWGTEAFF. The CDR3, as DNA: TGTGCCAGTAGTTCTTCCGGGTGGGGGACTGAAGCTTTCTTT.

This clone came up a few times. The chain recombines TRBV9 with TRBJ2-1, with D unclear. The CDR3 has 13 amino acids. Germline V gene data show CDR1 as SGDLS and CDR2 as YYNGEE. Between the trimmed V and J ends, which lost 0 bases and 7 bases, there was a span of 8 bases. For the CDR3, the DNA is TGTGCCAGCAGCGTAGACGGTCCGAATGAGCAGTTCTTC. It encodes CASSVDGPNEQFF.

CDR3 in amino acids: CASSLSTAGGTTDTQYF. CDR3 bases: TGTGCCAGCTCACTTTCGACGGCGGGGGGGACCACAGATACGCAGTATTTT. The chain employs TRBV18 and TRBJ2-3, with 9 bases that match TRBD2. CDR1 is KGHSH and CDR2 is LQKENI in the germline V gene. V shed 4 bases, J shed 2 bases, and the junction held 10 bases outside the gene matches. CDR3 length equals 17 residues.

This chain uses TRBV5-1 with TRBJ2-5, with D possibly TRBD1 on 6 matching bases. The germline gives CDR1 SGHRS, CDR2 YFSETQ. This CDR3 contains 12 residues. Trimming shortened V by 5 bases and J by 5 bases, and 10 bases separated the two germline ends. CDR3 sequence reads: CASRQGRETQYF. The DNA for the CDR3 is TGCGCCAGCAGACAGGGAAGGGAGACCCAGTACTTC.

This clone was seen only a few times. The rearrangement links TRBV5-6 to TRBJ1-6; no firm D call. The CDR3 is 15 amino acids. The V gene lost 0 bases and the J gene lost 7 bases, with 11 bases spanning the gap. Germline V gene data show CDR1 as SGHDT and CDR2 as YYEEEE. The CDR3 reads CASSLEGRINSPLHF. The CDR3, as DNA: TGTGCCAGCAGCTTGGAGGGCAGGATAAATTCACCCCTCCACTTT. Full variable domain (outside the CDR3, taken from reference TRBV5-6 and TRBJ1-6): DAGVTQSPTHLIKTRGQQVTLRCSPKSGHDTVSWYQQALGQGPQFIFQYYEEEERQRGNFPDRFSGHQFPNYSSELNVNALLLGDSALYLCASSLEGRINSPLHFGNGTRLTVT.

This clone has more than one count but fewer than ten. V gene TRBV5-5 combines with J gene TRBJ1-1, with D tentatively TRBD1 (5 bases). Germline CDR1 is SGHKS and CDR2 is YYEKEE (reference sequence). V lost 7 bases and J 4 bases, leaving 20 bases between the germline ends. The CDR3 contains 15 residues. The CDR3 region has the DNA TGTGCCAGCGCCCTCCAAGGCGGGGGGGTCACTGAAGCTTTCTTT. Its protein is CASALQGGGVTEAFF.

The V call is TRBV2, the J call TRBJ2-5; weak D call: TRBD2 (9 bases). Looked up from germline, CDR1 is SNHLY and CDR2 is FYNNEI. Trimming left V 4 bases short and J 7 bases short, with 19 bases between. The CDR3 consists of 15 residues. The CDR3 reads CASSARLAGTGTQYF. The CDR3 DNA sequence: TGTGCCAGCAGTGCGCGGCTAGCGGGGACAGGGACCCAGTACTTC. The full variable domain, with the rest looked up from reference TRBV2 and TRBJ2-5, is EPEVTQTPSHQVTQMGQEVILRCVPISNHLYFYWYRQILGQKVEFLVSFYNNEISEKSEIFDDQFSVERPDGSNFTLKIRSTKLEDSAMYFCASSARLAGTGTQYFGPGTRLLVL.

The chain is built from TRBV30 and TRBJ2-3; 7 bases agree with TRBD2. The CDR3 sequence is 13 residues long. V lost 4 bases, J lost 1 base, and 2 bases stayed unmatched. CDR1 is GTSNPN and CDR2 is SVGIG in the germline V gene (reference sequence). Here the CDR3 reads CAWNSGRTDTQYF. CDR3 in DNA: TGTGCCTGGAATAGCGGGCGCACAGATACGCAGTATTTT. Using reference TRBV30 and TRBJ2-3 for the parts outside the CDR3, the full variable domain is SQTIHQWPATLVQPVGSPLSLECTVEGTSNPNLYWYRQAAGRGLQLLFYSVGIGQISSEVPQNLSASRPQDRQFILSSKKLLLSDSGFYLCAWNSGRTDTQYFGPGTRLTVL.

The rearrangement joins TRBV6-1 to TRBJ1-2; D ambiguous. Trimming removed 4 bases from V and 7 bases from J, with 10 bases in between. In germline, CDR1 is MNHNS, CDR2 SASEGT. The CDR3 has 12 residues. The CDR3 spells CASSGGSSGYTF. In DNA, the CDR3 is TGTGCCAGCAGTGGAGGGTCCAGTGGCTACACCTTC.

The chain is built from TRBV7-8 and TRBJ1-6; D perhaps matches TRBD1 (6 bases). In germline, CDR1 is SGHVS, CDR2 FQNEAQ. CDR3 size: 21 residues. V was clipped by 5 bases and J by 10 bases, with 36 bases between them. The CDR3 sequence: CASSRAASGARQGPSWSPLHF. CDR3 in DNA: TGTGCCAGCAGCCGGGCGGCGTCGGGGGCGCGTCAAGGACCCTCTTGGTCACCCCTCCACTTT. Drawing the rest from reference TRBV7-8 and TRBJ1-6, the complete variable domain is GAGVSQSPRYKVAKRGQDVALRCDPISGHVSLFWYQQALGQGPEFLTYFQNEAQLDKSGLPSDRFFAERPEGSVSTLKIQRTQQEDSAVYLCASSRAASGARQGPSWSPLHFGNGTRLTVT.

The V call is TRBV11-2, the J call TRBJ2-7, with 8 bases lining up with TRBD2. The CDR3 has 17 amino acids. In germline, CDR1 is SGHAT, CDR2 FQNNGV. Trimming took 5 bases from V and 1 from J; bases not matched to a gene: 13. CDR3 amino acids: CASSPLSGTRSSYEQYF. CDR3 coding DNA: TGTGCCAGCAGCCCACTCTCCGGGACTAGAAGTTCCTACGAGCAGTACTTC.

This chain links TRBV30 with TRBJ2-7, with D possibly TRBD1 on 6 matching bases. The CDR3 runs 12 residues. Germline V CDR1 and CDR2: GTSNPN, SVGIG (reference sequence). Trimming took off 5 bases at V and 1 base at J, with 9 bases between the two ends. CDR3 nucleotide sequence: TGTGCCTGGGGTGGACAGTCCTACGAGCAGTACTTC. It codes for CAWGGQSYEQYF.

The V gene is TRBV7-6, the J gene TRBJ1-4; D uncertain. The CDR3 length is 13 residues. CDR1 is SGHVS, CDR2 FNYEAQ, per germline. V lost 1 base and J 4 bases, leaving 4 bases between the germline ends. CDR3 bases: TGTGCCAGCAGCTTAGAGTTTAATGAAAAACTGTTTTTT. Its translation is CASSLEFNEKLFF.

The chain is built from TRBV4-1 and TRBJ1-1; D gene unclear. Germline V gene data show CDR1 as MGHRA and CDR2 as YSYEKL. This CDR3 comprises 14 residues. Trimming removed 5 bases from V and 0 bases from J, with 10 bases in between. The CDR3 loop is CASSSRQMNTEAFF. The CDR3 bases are TGCGCCAGCAGCTCCAGGCAGATGAACACTGAAGCTTTCTTT.

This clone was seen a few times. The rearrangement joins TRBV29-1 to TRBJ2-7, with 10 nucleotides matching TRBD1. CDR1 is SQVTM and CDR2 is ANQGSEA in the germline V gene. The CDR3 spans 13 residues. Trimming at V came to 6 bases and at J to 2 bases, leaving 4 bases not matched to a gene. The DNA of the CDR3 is TGCAGCGTACCGGGACAGGGGACCTACGAGCAGTACTTC. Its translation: CSVPGQGTYEQYF.

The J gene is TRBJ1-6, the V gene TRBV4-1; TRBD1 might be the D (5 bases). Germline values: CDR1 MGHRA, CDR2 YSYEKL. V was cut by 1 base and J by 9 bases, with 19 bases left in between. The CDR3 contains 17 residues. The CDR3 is CASSQGQGRMGPSPLHF. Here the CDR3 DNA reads TGCGCCAGCAGCCAAGGCCAAGGGAGAATGGGACCTTCACCCCTCCACTTT.

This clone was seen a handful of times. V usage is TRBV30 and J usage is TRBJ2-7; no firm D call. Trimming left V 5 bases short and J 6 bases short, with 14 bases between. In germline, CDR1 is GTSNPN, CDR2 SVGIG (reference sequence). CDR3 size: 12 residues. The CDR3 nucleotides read TGTGCCTGGGGGATTTTGGACCGCGAGCAGTACTTC. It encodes CAWGILDREQYF.

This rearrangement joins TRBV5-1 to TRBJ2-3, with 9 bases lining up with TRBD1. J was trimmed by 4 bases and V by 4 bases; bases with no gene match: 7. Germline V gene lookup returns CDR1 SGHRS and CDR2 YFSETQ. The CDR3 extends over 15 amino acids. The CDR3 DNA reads TGCGCCAGCAGCCCCGGGGACAGGGCCCCAGATACGCAGTATTTT. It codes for CASSPGDRAPDTQYF.

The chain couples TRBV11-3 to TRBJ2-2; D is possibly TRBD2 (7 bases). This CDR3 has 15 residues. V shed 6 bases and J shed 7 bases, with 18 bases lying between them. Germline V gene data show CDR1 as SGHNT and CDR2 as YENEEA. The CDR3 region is CASSSRGAEGGELFF. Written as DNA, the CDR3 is TGTGCCAGCAGTTCCCGGGGGGCCGAAGGCGGGGAGCTGTTTTTT. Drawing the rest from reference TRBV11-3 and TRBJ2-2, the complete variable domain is EAGVVQSPRYKIIEKKQPVAFWCNPISGHNTLYWYLQNLGQGPELLIRYENEEAVDDSQLPKDRFSAERLKGVDSTLKIQPAELGDSAVYLCASSSRGAEGGELFFGEGSRLTVL.

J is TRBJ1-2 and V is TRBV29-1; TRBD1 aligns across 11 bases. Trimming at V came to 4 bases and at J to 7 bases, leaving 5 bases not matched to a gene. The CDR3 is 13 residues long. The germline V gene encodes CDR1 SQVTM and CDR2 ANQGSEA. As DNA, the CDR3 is TGCAGCGTTGCCAGGACAGGGGGCTTTGGCTACACCTTC. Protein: CSVARTGGFGYTF.